These 29 T cell receptor beta chains were sequenced from one sample in a study of response to subunit inactivated influenza vaccine. MiXCR, applied by TCRdb to the RT-PCR reads, yields one record per CDR3 protein. The table includes 250,000 to 350,000 distinct CDR3 sequences, roughly 22% detected once. The source was PBMCs from blood, collected about 20 months after vaccination. The receptors here all came from a man in his fifties or sixties who received an inactivated influenza vaccine.

V is TRBV2 and J is TRBJ2-3; D is possibly TRBD2 (5 bases). Germline V gene sequence: CDR1 SNHLY, CDR2 FYNNEI. Trimming removed 3 bases at V and 12 bases at J, with 16 bases between. The CDR3 extends over 13 amino acids. The CDR3, as DNA: TGTGCCAGCAGTGAGCGCCTAGCTTCTATACAGTATTTT. Translation gives CASSERLASIQYF.

The rearrangement joins TRBV12-3 or TRBV12-4 to TRBJ1-6, with 10 bases identical to TRBD1. This CDR3 contains 13 residues. V shed 8 bases and J 12 bases; nucleotides not matched to a gene: 7. The CDR3 DNA is TGTGCCAGCCGAAGGACAGGGGGTTTACCCCTCCACTTT. Protein: CASRRTGGLPLHF.

This clonotype was found once. V usage is TRBV12-3 or TRBV12-4 and J usage is TRBJ2-2, with TRBD2 as a possible D gene (6 bases). The CDR3 is 14 amino acids. Trimming took 2 bases from V and 6 from J, leaving 10 bases between them. In DNA form, the CDR3 reads TGTGCCAGCAGTTTATTCTCGGGGGCCGGGGAGCTGTTTTTT. Translation: CASSLFSGAGELFF.

V and J are TRBV27 and TRBJ2-1, with D maybe TRBD2 (5 bases). CDR3 length equals 16 residues. Per the germline V gene, CDR1 is MNHEY and CDR2 is SMNVEV (reference sequence). Trimming shortened V by 1 base and J by 0 bases, and 10 bases separated the two germline ends. The CDR3 sequence is CASSLWRTFSYNEQFF. The CDR3 DNA sequence: TGTGCCAGCAGTTTATGGAGGACTTTCTCCTACAATGAGCAGTTCTTC.

This sequence joins TRBV12-3 or TRBV12-4 and TRBJ1-1, with a tentative D call TRBD1 (5 bases). The CDR3 is made up of 14 amino acids. V was cut by 6 bases and J by 6 bases, with 17 bases left in between. The CDR3 region has the DNA TGTGCCAGCAGAGGGGACCGGGTCAGTGCTGAAGCTTTCTTT. Translating gives CASRGDRVSAEAFF.

This clonotype was detected only a few times. The gene calls are TRBV7-2 and TRBJ2-7; 12 positions match TRBD1. CDR3 length: 17 residues. Germline lookup yields CDR1 SGHTA and CDR2 FQGNSA. Losses at the gene ends were 5 bases for V and 6 bases for J; bases not matched to a gene: 14. The CDR3 DNA reads as TGTGCCAGCAGCCTAGTATTTATTGGGACAGGGGGCGGCGAGCAGTACTTC. Amino acids: CASSLVFIGTGGGEQYF.

The V gene is TRBV5-1, the J gene TRBJ1-1; D unresolved. Germline CDR1 SGHRS, CDR2 YFSETQ. The V end lost 4 bases, the J end lost 6 bases, and 19 bases lay between the germline ends. This CDR3 contains 15 residues. CDR3 nucleotide sequence: TGCGCCAGCAGCAGCCCATGGGAGGGCGTCTCTGAAGCTTTCTTT. This encodes CASSSPWEGVSEAFF.

This clonotype has just a few counts. The chain recombines TRBV29-1 with TRBJ2-5; D is unclear. The CDR3 covers 13 residues. V was trimmed by 7 bases and J by 1 base, leaving 13 bases between them. CDR1 is SQVTM and CDR2 is ANQGSEA in the germline V gene. The CDR3 spells CSGRPGSQETQYF. The CDR3 nucleotides read TGCAGCGGCAGGCCCGGTTCCCAAGAGACCCAGTACTTC.

The CDR3 loop is CASSQTGLGGYTF. The DNA for the CDR3 is TGCGCCAGCAGCCAAACGGGCCTCGGGGGCTACACCTTC. This rearrangement joins TRBV4-3 to TRBJ1-2; no clear D gene. The germline gives CDR1 LGHNA, CDR2 YSLEER. The germline V and J ends were trimmed by 2 bases and 8 bases, with 12 bases remaining between them. The CDR3 contains 13 residues.

The genes are TRBV9 and TRBJ2-3; 9 nucleotides line up with TRBD2. In germline, CDR1 is SGDLS, CDR2 YYNGEE. CDR3 size: 15 residues. Trimming at V came to 3 bases and at J to 2 bases, leaving 4 bases not matched to a gene. The CDR3 DNA reads TGTGCCAGCAGCGCCAGCGGGAGGACCACAGATACGCAGTATTTT. Its protein is CASSASGRTTDTQYF.

The chain carries TRBV6-2 or TRBV6-3 and TRBJ2-2; 10 bases align to TRBD2. The V gene end was trimmed by 2 bases and the J gene end by 3 bases; junction bases not matched to a gene: 0. The germline V gene encodes CDR1 MNHEY and CDR2 SVGEGT. CDR3 length equals 15 residues. CDR3 amino acids: CASSYGLADTGELFF. The CDR3 nucleotides read TGTGCCAGCAGTTACGGACTAGCGGACACCGGGGAGCTGTTTTTT.

This chain joins TRBV7-2 and TRBJ2-3; no clear D gene. Germline loops: CDR1 SGHTA, CDR2 FQGNSA. The CDR3 runs to 13 residues. The V and J ends lost 5 bases and 6 bases respectively, with 12 bases between them. CDR3 loop: CASSLIPSDTQYF. For the CDR3, the DNA is TGTGCCAGCAGCCTCATTCCTTCTGATACGCAGTATTTT.

This clonotype has a handful of counts. V usage is TRBV6-1 and J usage is TRBJ1-5, with 7 bases that match TRBD1. This CDR3 contains 16 residues. Looked up from germline, CDR1 is MNHNS and CDR2 is SASEGT. With 5 bases clipped from V and 1 base from J, the junction kept 8 bases outside the gene matches. CDR3 residues: CASSLTDRVSNQPQHF. The CDR3, as DNA: TGTGCCAGCAGTCTCACCGACAGGGTGAGCAATCAGCCCCAGCATTTT.

The J gene is TRBJ2-1, the V gene TRBV19, with 11 bases matching TRBD2. After removal of 3 bases from V and 2 bases from J, the junction contained 0 bases not matched to a gene. Germline V CDR1 and CDR2: LNHDA, SQIVND (reference sequence). The CDR3 length is 15 residues. The CDR3 coding sequence is TGTGCCAGTAGTATGGGACTAGCGGCCTACAATGAGCAGTTCTTC. Amino acids: CASSMGLAAYNEQFF.

The V and J genes are TRBV5-1 and TRBJ1-6; TRBD1 matches at 11 bases. J was trimmed by 8 bases and V by 5 bases; bases with no gene match: 6. Germline CDR1 reads SGHRS; CDR2 reads YFSETQ. The CDR3 loop spans 15 amino acids. CDR3 DNA sequence: TGCGCCAGCAGAGGACAGGGGGCGTATGATTCACCCCTCCACTTT. This encodes CASRGQGAYDSPLHF.

This chain connects TRBV19 to TRBJ2-1; D gene ambiguous. V was clipped by 4 bases and J by 8 bases, with 15 bases between them. Looked up from germline, CDR1 is LNHDA and CDR2 is SQIVND (reference sequence). The length of the CDR3 is 14 residues. The CDR3 DNA reads TGTGCCAGTAGTAAAGGGTATTCAGTGGATGAGCAGTTCTTC. Its translation is CASSKGYSVDEQFF.

The chain has TRBV6-1 and TRBJ1-2; D not resolved. The CDR3 has 13 residues. V shed 5 bases and J shed 6 bases, with 13 bases lying between them. From germline, CDR1 is MNHNS and CDR2 SASEGT. CDR3 residues: CASSTHLRDGYTF. The CDR3 region has the DNA TGTGCCAGCAGTACACACCTGAGGGATGGCTACACCTTC.

This clonotype was seen more than once but under ten times. The V and J genes are TRBV28 and TRBJ2-1, with D tentatively TRBD2 (5 bases). The V and J ends lost 6 bases and 4 bases respectively, with 13 bases between them. From germline, CDR1 is MDHEN and CDR2 SYDVKM. This CDR3 is 14 amino acids long. CDR3 sequence (DNA): TGTGCCAGCAGACTACGGGGAGAGTACAATGAGCAGTTCTTC. Residues: CASRLRGEYNEQFF.

The CDR3 here is CSAPDSPNTGELFF. DNA for the CDR3: TGCAGTGCCCCGGACAGTCCGAACACCGGGGAGCTGTTTTTT. The V call is TRBV20-1, the J call TRBJ2-2; perhaps TRBD1 as D (6 bases). This CDR3 is built from 14 residues. Trimming removed 6 bases at V and 0 bases at J, with 11 bases between. Germline values: CDR1 DFQATT, CDR2 SNEGSKA (reference sequence).

This clonotype has a count of ten or more. The chain is built from TRBV20-1 and TRBJ1-1, with a tentative D call TRBD1 (5 bases). Trimming removed 0 bases from V and 10 bases from J, with 18 bases in between. This CDR3 region has 14 residues. Germline CDR1 is DFQATT and CDR2 is SNEGSKA (reference sequence). CDR3: CSARDGTGSKGAFF. CDR3 bases: TGCAGTGCTAGAGACGGGACTGGGTCAAAGGGAGCTTTCTTT.

This clonotype turned up a few times. The CDR3, as DNA: TGTGCCAGCAGTTCGCGGGACAGGGGCCGGAGCTCCTACGAGCAGTACTTC. Its protein product is CASSSRDRGRSSYEQYF. The chain has TRBV6-2 or TRBV6-3 and TRBJ2-7; the match to TRBD1 covers 10 bases. This CDR3 comprises 17 residues. Germline CDR1 reads MNHEY; CDR2 reads SVGEGT. V trimming: 4 bases; J trimming: 0 bases; junction bases outside the gene matches: 9.

The J gene is TRBJ2-3, the V gene TRBV5-1; TRBD2 agrees at 10 bases. This CDR3 region has 14 residues. CDR1 is SGHRS and CDR2 is YFSETQ in the germline V gene. With 4 bases clipped from V and 5 bases from J, the junction kept 4 bases outside the gene matches. The CDR3 loop reads CASSPSGGGDTQYF. Written as DNA, the CDR3 is TGCGCCAGCAGCCCGAGCGGGGGGGGAGATACGCAGTATTTT.

V gene TRBV28 combines with J gene TRBJ2-2; maybe TRBD1 (5 bases). CDR3 size: 13 residues. The V and J ends lost 5 bases and 8 bases respectively, with 12 bases between them. CDR1 is MDHEN and CDR2 is SYDVKM in the germline V gene. This chain's CDR3 is CASSLPGLGELFF. Here the CDR3 DNA reads TGTGCCAGCAGTCTACCAGGGTTGGGGGAGCTGTTTTTT.

This clonotype is classed as medium-sized. CDR3 amino acids: CASGYVGQEAFF. The CDR3 DNA is TGTGCTAGTGGGTACGTGGGGCAGGAAGCTTTCTTT. The gene calls are TRBV12-5 and TRBJ1-1; TRBD1 is a possible D gene (5 bases). Trimming pared 6 bases from V and 8 bases from J, leaving 13 bases between. The CDR3 covers 12 residues. CDR1 LGHNT and CDR2 FRNRAP come from the germline V gene.

This chain joins TRBV20-1 and TRBJ2-7; 9 nucleotides agree with TRBD1. With V trimmed by 6 bases and J by 2 bases, 8 bases remained unmatched. CDR1 and CDR2 from the germline V gene are DFQATT and SNEGSKA (reference sequence). The length of the CDR3 is 14 residues. The CDR3 coding sequence is TGCAGTGCGCGGGACAGGGAGTTTCCCTACGAGCAGTACTTC. As protein: CSARDREFPYEQYF.

This clonotype showed up many times. The V gene is TRBV6-2 or TRBV6-3, the J gene TRBJ1-1, with D possibly matching TRBD1 (6 bases). Trimming pared 5 bases from V and 8 bases from J, leaving 15 bases between. The V gene's germline CDR1 is MNHEY and CDR2 SVGEGT. The CDR3 loop spans 13 amino acids. As DNA, the CDR3 is TGTGCCAGCAGTCCGTGGACGGGGACAGAAGCTTTCTTT. It yields the protein CASSPWTGTEAFF.

This clonotype was found a few times. The V call is TRBV6-6, the J call TRBJ2-1, with D uncertain. Trimming took 8 bases from V and 7 from J, leaving 6 bases between them. Germline lookup yields CDR1 MNHNY and CDR2 SVGAGI (reference sequence). CDR3 size: 10 residues. The CDR3 loop reads CASGRNEQFF. DNA of the CDR3: TGTGCCAGCGGTAGGAATGAGCAGTTCTTC.

This sequence joins TRBV30 and TRBJ1-2, with D unclear. The V gene's germline CDR1 is GTSNPN and CDR2 SVGIG (reference sequence). Trimming shortened V by 3 bases and J by 4 bases, and 15 bases separated the two germline ends. The CDR3 runs 14 residues. The CDR3 DNA is TGTGCCTGGAGCGGGGTGAACGGCCCCTATGGCTACACCTTC. Translated, it gives CAWSGVNGPYGYTF.

The J gene is TRBJ2-2, the V gene TRBV5-1; D call uncertain. This CDR3 has 13 amino acids. Germline values: CDR1 SGHRS, CDR2 YFSETQ. Deletions cut 5 bases from V and 7 bases from J, with 12 bases between. The CDR3 region has the DNA TGCGCCAGCAGTTATGAACCCGGCGGGGAGCTGTTTTTT. As protein: CASSYEPGGELFF.